There are many counts of the clone carrying this TCR beta chain. Trimming pared 6 bases from V and 5 bases from J, leaving 11 bases between. There are 12 residues in the CDR3. Germline CDR1 is SGHNT and CDR2 is YYREEE (reference sequence). TCRdb ran MiXCR on the 5' RACE reads and lists one entry per CDR3 protein. The sample lists roughly 99,000 distinct CDR3 sequences; around 10% were seen once. The data were obtained in a study of early T cells in non-severe SARS-CoV-2 infection. The receptor's source is an adult who was a healthcare worker with PCR-confirmed SARS-CoV-2 infection or an uninfected control (not recorded which). The chain recombines TRBV5-4 with TRBJ1-2; D is ambiguous. The sequenced sample consisted of whole blood. The CDR3 loop is CASTTEPYGYTF. Here the CDR3 DNA reads TGTGCCAGCACGACCGAGCCGTATGGCTACACCTTC.